These T cell receptor beta chains were read from a single sample in a study of identical twins. TCRdb reanalysed the 5' RACE reads using MiXCR and keeps one entry per CDR3 protein. The sample consists of about 340,000 distinct CDR3 sequences, more than 9% of them appearing once. These data also featured in a second study, about yellow fever vaccine responses in identical twins.

The sample comprised CD8+ T cells sorted from blood. Receptor source: a woman aged 18-29 years in good health. CDR3s include the opening cysteine and the closing phenylalanine or tryptophan. Each record gives: D gene, clone size, V gene, J gene, CDR3 length, CDR3 DNA, CDR3 protein. D genes are given only for firm matches. Expanded clones get a size class; other rows say once, few or many, or leave the size out.

-	-	TRBV7-8	TRBJ2-1	12	TGTGCCAGCAGCTCAGGGTGGAATGAGCAGTTCTTC	CASSSGWNEQFF
TRBD2	-	TRBV5-6	TRBJ2-5	17	TGTGCCAGCAGCTTGGCCCTATACGGGAGGCGTTATGAGACCCAGTACTTC	CASSLALYGRRYETQYF
TRBD2	few	TRBV9	TRBJ2-3	16	TGTGCCAGCAGCGTAGAACCCGCGGCGGGAGATGATACGCAGTATTTT	CASSVEPAAGDDTQYF
TRBD1	few	TRBV24-1	TRBJ2-7	15	TGTGCCACCAGTGAAACAGGACAGGGGGATTTCGAGCAGTACTTC	CATSETGQGDFEQYF
-	few	TRBV7-7	TRBJ2-2	15	TGTGCCAGCAGCCTCAGGACAGTGGGTACCGGGGAGCTGTTTTTT	CASSLRTVGTGELFF
-	many	TRBV7-9	TRBJ2-7	15	TGTGCCAGCAGCCGAAAGGACGGGATCTCCTACGAGCAGTACTTC	CASSRKDGISYEQYF
-	-	TRBV7-6	TRBJ2-7	13	TGTGCCAGCAGCTTAGGGGAGGTCTACGAGCAGTACTTC	CASSLGEVYEQYF
TRBD1	-	TRBV4-1	TRBJ2-5	17	TGCGCCAGCAGCCCCCGAGTGGGGACAGGGGGCGCAGAGACCCAGTACTTC	CASSPRVGTGGAETQYF
-	-	TRBV5-1	TRBJ2-7	14	TGCGCCAGCAGCTTGGGTGACAGCTCTCGGGAGCAGTACTTC	CASSLGDSSREQYF
-	many	TRBV20-1	TRBJ2-1	11	TGCAGTGCTAGAGCTGCTCCTGAGCAGTTCTTC	CSARAAPEQFF
-	few	TRBV27	TRBJ2-6	16	TGTGCCAGCAGTGAGGAAGGTGGGGCTGGGGCCAACGTCCTGACTTTC	CASSEEGGAGANVLTF
-	-	TRBV7-8	TRBJ2-5	16	TGTGCCAGCTTCGGTCCGGCCGTTCACCAACAAGAGACCCAGTACTTC	CASFGPAVHQQETQYF
TRBD2	few	TRBV6-2/TRBV6-3	TRBJ2-3	17	TGTGCCAGCAGTTACGGGACTAGCGGGAGGTTTGCAGATACGCAGTATTTT	CASSYGTSGRFADTQYF
-	few	TRBV5-1	TRBJ1-1	14	TGCGCCAGCAGCTTGGCCCAGCTGAACACTGAAGCTTTCTTT	CASSLAQLNTEAFF
-	many	TRBV29-1	TRBJ2-7	11	TGCAGCGTTGTCGACGGCTACGAGCAGTACTTC	CSVVDGYEQYF
-	few	TRBV2	TRBJ2-7	15	TGTGCCAGCAGTGAAGGGGCAGGGGTCTCCTACGAGCAGTACTTC	CASSEGAGVSYEQYF
-	-	TRBV4-1	TRBJ2-1	14	TGCGCCAGCAGCCAAGTGGAAGGACTACGAATATCGTTCTTC	CASSQVEGLRISFF
-	few	TRBV4-2	TRBJ2-1	16	TGTGCCAGCAGCCAGAACGGGGAGAGCTCCTACAATGAGCAGTTCTTC	CASSQNGESSYNEQFF
TRBD1	few	TRBV19	TRBJ2-5	15	TGTGCCAGTAGTATCACCGGGACAGGAGAAGAGACCCAGTACTTC	CASSITGTGEETQYF
-	-	TRBV13	TRBJ2-7	13	TGTGCCAGCAGTGCATTCGGTATCGACGAGCAGTACTTC	CASSAFGIDEQYF
TRBD2	few	TRBV10-3	TRBJ2-1	15	TGTGCCATCAGTGGACTAGCGGGGCTAAACAATGAGCAGTTCTTC	CAISGLAGLNNEQFF
-	-	TRBV19	TRBJ2-1	14	TGTGCCAGTACCGCGACAGAATCCTACAATGAGCAGTTCTTC	CASTATESYNEQFF
-	few	TRBV27	TRBJ1-4	13	TGTGCCAGCAGTTTCGCTGGAAATGAAAAACTGTTTTTT	CASSFAGNEKLFF
TRBD2	-	TRBV6-1	TRBJ2-7	17	TGTGCCAGCAGTGACCCCGGACTAGCGGGGAGCGGCCACGAGCAGTACTTC	CASSDPGLAGSGHEQYF
-	-	TRBV20-1	TRBJ2-1	14	TGCAGTGCTAAGGTTCCCCTGGCGGGCAATGAGCAGTTCTTC	CSAKVPLAGNEQFF
-	many	TRBV20-1	TRBJ2-7	12	TGCAGTGCTAAACCGATGGGGTACGAGCAGTACTTC	CSAKPMGYEQYF
TRBD2	-	TRBV2	TRBJ2-5	17	TGTGCCAGCACCGACGGGACTAGCGGGAGCTGGGTGGAGGACCAGTACTTC	CASTDGTSGSWVEDQYF
-	-	TRBV29-1	TRBJ2-3	15	TGCAGCGTTGGGGGCGCAGGTTTCGGCACAGATACGCAGTATTTT	CSVGGAGFGTDTQYF
TRBD1	-	TRBV2	TRBJ1-2	15	TGTGCCAGCAGCAGAATAGACAGGGGTCCGCATGGCTACACCTTC	CASSRIDRGPHGYTF
TRBD2	few	TRBV29-1	TRBJ2-1	13	TGCAGCGCGCCAGCGGGAATGTACAATGAGCAGTTCTTC	CSAPAGMYNEQFF
-	-	TRBV27	TRBJ2-1	15	TGTGCCAGCGTACCGGGACTCGGTAGTTACAATGAGCAGTTCTTC	CASVPGLGSYNEQFF
-	few	TRBV7-2	TRBJ2-1	17	TGTGCCAGCAGCCAATATTTTCGAGGGGGCTCCTACAATGAGCAGTTCTTC	CASSQYFRGGSYNEQFF
TRBD2	-	TRBV9	TRBJ2-1	13	TGTGCCAGCAGCGTACTCCTAGCGGATGAGCAGTTCTTC	CASSVLLADEQFF
-	few	TRBV14	TRBJ1-2	14	TGTGCCAGCAGCCAGGCGGGGAATAACTATGGCTACACCTTC	CASSQAGNNYGYTF
-	-	TRBV3-1	TRBJ2-3	14	TGTGCCAGCAGCCAAGATTATCTGTCGGGTACGCAGTATTTT	CASSQDYLSGTQYF
-	-	TRBV10-3	TRBJ2-3	13	TGTGCCATCAGTGGGGTGGAGACCGATACGCAGTATTTT	CAISGVETDTQYF
TRBD2	many	TRBV5-1	TRBJ2-7	15	TGCGCCAGCAGCTTGGTCCTAGCGGGAGGACACGAGCAGTACTTC	CASSLVLAGGHEQYF
-	few	TRBV12-3/TRBV12-4	TRBJ2-5	15	TGTGCCAGCAGTCCCCCCGGAGGGGGCGCGGAGACCCAGTACTTC	CASSPPGGGAETQYF
TRBD1	-	TRBV10-3	TRBJ1-2	18	TGTGCCATCAGGAGCTCAGCGACAGGGCATATTACTAACTATGGCTACACCTTC	CAIRSSATGHITNYGYTF
-	many	TRBV5-6	TRBJ2-5	11	TGTGCCAGCAGCTCGCAAGAGACCCAGTACTTC	CASSSQETQYF
-	-	TRBV7-9	TRBJ2-7	16	TGTGCCAGCAGCTCCAGTACGGCGGAAAAGATCTACGAGCAGTACTTC	CASSSSTAEKIYEQYF
-	few	TRBV7-9	TRBJ2-3	12	TGTGCCAGCAGCTCCCATTCAGATACGCAGTATTTT	CASSSHSDTQYF
-	-	TRBV28	TRBJ1-1	16	TGTGCCAGCAGTTTAAGGCCTCCGGGACGAAACACTGAAGCTTTCTTT	CASSLRPPGRNTEAFF
-	-	TRBV11-2	TRBJ2-1	13	TGTGCCAGCAGCTTTGCTGCTTACAATGAGCAGTTCTTC	CASSFAAYNEQFF
-	many	TRBV5-1	TRBJ2-2	12	TGCGCCAGCAGGTCATCGGGAGGGGAGCTGTTTTTT	CASRSSGGELFF
TRBD1	few	TRBV4-1	TRBJ1-1	14	TGCGCCAGCGCGGCTAGGACAGGGGGCACTGAAGCTTTCTTT	CASAARTGGTEAFF
-	many	TRBV12-3/TRBV12-4	TRBJ1-1	13	TGTGCCAGCAGCGGGGTACCGAACACTGAAGCTTTCTTT	CASSGVPNTEAFF
TRBD1	many	TRBV7-8	TRBJ1-2	14	TGTGCCAGCAGCTTAGCGGGACAGGGCTTTGGCTACACCTTC	CASSLAGQGFGYTF
-	-	TRBV2	TRBJ1-6	14	TGTGCCAGCAGTCGGGGGAGCGTGAATTCACCCCTCCACTTT	CASSRGSVNSPLHF
-	-	TRBV24-1	TRBJ2-2	13	TGTGCCACCTCCCTGGCCCCTCGCGGGGAGCTGTTTTTT	CATSLAPRGELFF
-	few	TRBV5-6	TRBJ1-1	15	TGTGCCAGCAGCTTGGGTTGGGGAAGGAACACTGAAGCTTTCTTT	CASSLGWGRNTEAFF
TRBD2	many	TRBV29-1	TRBJ2-5	15	TGCAGCGTTGAAGAGGACGGGAGGGCCTATGTGACCCAGTACTTC	CSVEEDGRAYVTQYF
-	-	TRBV3-1	TRBJ1-1	13	TGTGCCAGCAGCCATCCAGGGAGGGCTGAAGCTTTCTTT	CASSHPGRAEAFF
TRBD1	-	TRBV7-9	TRBJ2-7	13	TGTGCCAGCATCACAGACAGGGGAAACGAGCAGTACTTC	CASITDRGNEQYF
-	many	TRBV7-8	TRBJ2-5	16	TGTGCCAGCAGCTTAGCGCGGTGGGTGCTCGGAGAGACCCAGTACTTC	CASSLARWVLGETQYF
-	few	TRBV20-1	TRBJ2-1	13	TGCAGTGCTACGCCAGGGAGAGGGAATGAGCAGTTCTTC	CSATPGRGNEQFF
TRBD1	-	TRBV27	TRBJ1-4	13	TGTGCCAGCAGACAGGGGGCGCGTGAAAAACTGTTTTTT	CASRQGAREKLFF